This TCR beta chain was documented in a study of neurological immune-mediated disorders (dated by TCRdb to about 2019). Background on the whole study: Among the approximately 34 multiple sclerosis patients, relapsing-remitting MS accounted for around 30 and secondary progressive MS accounted for 3. The cohort was made up of 68 subjects, consisting of around 14 HAM/TSP patients, 35 or so multiple sclerosis patients and about 20 healthy controls. Using UMI-based sequencing, the study compared peripheral blood TCR-beta repertoires from patients with HTLV-I-associated myelopathy (HAM/TSP), patients with multiple sclerosis, and healthy controls. The roughly 110 TCR-beta libraries covered PBMC samples along with longitudinal samples, technical triplicates, and paired sorted CD4+ and CD8+ T-cell subsets. The paper as a whole reports these results and caveats: No identical CDR3 amino acid sequences were found to be shared among expanded clones across subjects, suggesting that TCR-beta repertoires were private in all groups. The highest TCR clonal expansion was observed in HAM/TSP patients, whereas the lowest was observed in MS patients, even when compared with healthy controls. Phylogenetic analysis grouped repertoires from 18 of 34 MS patients into a cluster of related CDR3 sequences, suggesting a possible repertoire-level signature. No association of the MS cluster with clinical or MRI features was observed, and the need for larger cohorts was stated by the authors.

cDNA synthesis used template-switch 5'RACE with a primer carrying a 10-nucleotide random unique molecular identifier tagging each TCR transcript. Every sequencing run yielded over 170 million TCR-beta sequences covering 15-18 subjects. The RNeasy kit was used to extract total RNA. The KAPA Real-time Library Amplification kit was used to amplify TCR-beta VDJ regions with primers for the TCR constant region and the 5'RACE anchor. Sample indexes and Illumina adaptors were added in a first PCR, and a second PCR then increased library yield. After purification with Ampure beads, the TCR product of roughly 650 bp was size-selected on a 2% E-gel SizeSelection system. Before pooling, library quality was checked on a Bioanalyzer, concentration was measured with Qubit, and libraries were quantified with the Kapa Library Quantification kit. Paired-end 2 x 150 bp sequencing of the libraries was performed on an Illumina HiSeq 2500. To increase sequence diversity, about 25-30% phiX was spiked into each library pool. The authors' analysis ran thus. Quality-filtered reads were processed with the UMI-based MiGEC pipeline, and over 85% of raw TCR sequences were removed by the MiGEC pipeline during error correction. IMGT germline references were used for alignment of VDJ genes, and clonotypes were defined by a unique CDR3 amino acid sequence together with V-J genes. VDJtools evaluated clonal expansion, Shannon diversity and CDR3 relatedness (CalcPairwiseDistances, ClusterSamples); CLCbio workbench built phylogenetic trees. A clone was classed as expanded if it had 8 or more unique UMIs, a cutoff based on coefficient-of-variation modelling across technical triplicates. The public reads were quality trimmed at Q25 with fastp and then assembled into clones with MiXCR by TCRdb, keeping productive beta chains. Each entry is one CDR3 protein sequence, shown with its most common DNA and genes. V and J calls and clone size were set by TCRdb, not the authors. Here the sample has about 60,000 distinct CDR3 sequences; over 4% occur a single time. 2.9% of the sample lies in the top ten.

On this clonotype: What antigen it recognizes has not been identified. Base qualities were left out, and no much larger clone turns up one base away.

Unsorted PBMC libraries were generated from 2 million PBMCs stored in RNAlater at -80 °C until RNA extraction. The multiple sclerosis patients were enrolled in a US clinical protocol that used magnetic resonance imaging to evaluate disease progression. Peripheral blood underwent Ficoll-Hypaque density gradient centrifugation to isolate PBMCs, which were then cryopreserved in liquid nitrogen. Counted from cysteine to phenylalanine, this CDR3 has 16 amino acids. Of all the DNA, just the CDR3 is kept, 48 bases in frame from base 1. V loses 4 bases at its end and J loses 2 bases; junction bases beyond the gene matches: 4. The germline V gene gives CDR1 as SGHRS and CDR2 as YFSETQ.

The sequence is built from TRBV5-1 and TRBJ2-6; 9 bases in between match TRBD1. This TCR came from a man aged 50 or older with multiple sclerosis. Sequences were obtained from PBMCs. DNA sequence: TGCGCCAGCAGCATAAGGACAGGGGCTGGGGCCAACGTCCTGACTTTC. This is translated as CASSIRTGAGANVLTF.